Listed below are T cell receptor beta chains from one sample, sequenced in a study of CD8 T cells in Susac syndrome. TCRdb reprocessed the immunoSEQ multiplex PCR reads with MiXCR, giving one entry per CDR3 protein. The sample yields about 200,000 distinct CDR3 sequences, under 97% seen once. The specimen sequenced was CD4+ T cells from PBMCs. All receptors come from a human donor with multiple sclerosis. Both conserved end residues are part of each CDR3. Size is omitted from some rows. Given values are once, few, many or a class for expanded clones.

j_call v_call clone_size cdr3_aa
TRBJ1-1 TRBV5-1 NA CASREQTGRTQEAFF
TRBJ1-2 TRBV29-1 NA CSLGAVDGYTF
TRBJ1-5 TRBV20-1 NA CSARMGAGDQPQHF
TRBJ2-3 TRBV27 NA CASRKQHGTGVNYTQYF
TRBJ2-1 TRBV27 NA CASGLPNRDGQFF
TRBJ1-1 TRBV12-3/TRBV12-4 NA CASSLGPKNTEAFF
TRBJ1-2 TRBV29-1 NA CSVGKNRGIHGYTF
TRBJ2-2 TRBV29-1 NA CSVDRGYTGELFF
TRBJ2-7 TRBV2 NA CASSEYAGVYEQYF
TRBJ2-7 TRBV18 NA CASSADRENEQYF
TRBJ2-7 TRBV9 NA CASSVELGTYEQYF
TRBJ2-1 TRBV3-1 NA CASSRAYRSATTYEQFF
TRBJ1-2 TRBV29-1 once CSVDDRAYGYTF
TRBJ1-2 TRBV30 NA CASGGYGYTF
TRBJ2-1 TRBV5-1 NA CASSSGQVFSGEQFF
TRBJ2-1 TRBV7-3 NA CASSQSSPYNEQFF
TRBJ2-1 TRBV30 NA CAWSVWQLNNEQFF
TRBJ2-7 TRBV24-1 NA CATSDTGVVPYEQYF
TRBJ1-5 TRBV27 NA CASSLGSGKQPQHF
TRBJ1-2 TRBV30 NA CAWSVPVRLYGYTF
TRBJ1-2 TRBV27 NA CAIVRQGGYTF
TRBJ1-1 TRBV18 NA CASSPRTGALEAFF
TRBJ2-1 TRBV20-1 NA CSASRRSGGVYNEQFF
TRBJ2-5 TRBV3-1 NA CASSLRLEGKTQYF
TRBJ2-3 TRBV27 NA CASSFDRRGGTDTQYF
TRBJ1-5 TRBV7-3 NA CASSPPGGTAYQPQHF
TRBJ2-3 TRBV30 NA CAWRYPGTDTQYF
TRBJ1-5 TRBV20-1 once CSARDYRSGQGGNQPQHF
TRBJ2-1 TRBV2 NA CATDRDRANGNEQFF
TRBJ1-5 TRBV19 NA CASSSGAYSNQPQHF
TRBJ2-1 TRBV6-4 NA CASSPGPNEQFF
TRBJ2-1 TRBV5-1 NA CASSQTNEQFF
TRBJ1-5 TRBV6-2/TRBV6-3 NA CASREFGQPQHF